This T cell receptor (beta chain) was identified in a study of T cells in localized non-small cell lung cancer. The table lists this clone with a few counts. Its antigen is undetermined. Data came from immunoSEQ multiplex PCR; TCRdb stores just in-frame clones and leaves some out. This table holds more than 2,500 clones, approximately 24% found once. This CDR3 is built from 16 residues. From germline, CDR1 is SGHNT and CDR2 YENEEA. Germline trimming cut 1 base from V and 5 bases from J; bases unmatched to any gene: 2. Study-wide results and caveats: Longer overall survival was seen with higher T cell density measured in blood. A median of roughly 55 of the top 100 tumor clones appeared in adjacent lung, which was paired and uninvolved. One tumor region alone was sequenced, and heterogeneity therefore remains possible.

The TCR sequence derives from a man between 35 and 75 years old with stage I squamous cell lung carcinoma. The chain couples TRBV11-3 to TRBJ2-2; TRBD2 aligns across 12 bases. The sequencing here drew on lung tumor tissue, taken before any cancer treatment. The CDR3 sequence is CASSLGLAGVTGELFF. The CDR3 bases are TGTGCCAGCAGCTTAGGACTAGCGGGGGTTACCGGGGAGCTGTTTTTT.